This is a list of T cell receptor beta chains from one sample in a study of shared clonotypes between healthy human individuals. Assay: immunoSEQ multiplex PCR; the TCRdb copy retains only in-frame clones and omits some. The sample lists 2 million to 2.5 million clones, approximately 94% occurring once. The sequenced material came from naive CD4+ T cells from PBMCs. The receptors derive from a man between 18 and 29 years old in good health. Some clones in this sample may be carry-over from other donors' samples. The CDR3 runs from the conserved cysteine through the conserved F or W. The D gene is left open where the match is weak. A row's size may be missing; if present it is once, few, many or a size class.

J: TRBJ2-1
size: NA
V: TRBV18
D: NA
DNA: TGTGCCAGCTCACCACCGGGGACCAATAGATACAATGAGCAGTTCTTC
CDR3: CASSPPGTNRYNEQFF

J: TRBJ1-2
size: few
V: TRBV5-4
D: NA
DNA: TGTGCCAGCAGCTCTTGGGAGTCTAACTATGGCTACACCTTC
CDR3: CASSSWESNYGYTF

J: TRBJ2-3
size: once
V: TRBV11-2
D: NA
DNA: TGTGCCAGCAGCTTTGCAAGGGGAGATACGCAGTATTTT
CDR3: CASSFARGDTQYF

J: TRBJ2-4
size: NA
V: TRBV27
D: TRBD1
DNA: TGTGCCAGCAGTTCTCGACAGGGGGGGAACATTCAGTACTTC
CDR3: CASSSRQGGNIQYF

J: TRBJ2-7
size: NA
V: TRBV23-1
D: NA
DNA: TGCGCCAGCAGTCAAAATTTCTCGATAGGGGAAATATACGAGCAGTACTTC
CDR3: CASSQNFSIGEIYEQYF

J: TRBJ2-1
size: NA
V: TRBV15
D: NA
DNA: TGTGCCACCAGCAGGGGATACGGGAGTGAAGCTGAGCAGTTCTTC
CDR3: CATSRGYGSEAEQFF

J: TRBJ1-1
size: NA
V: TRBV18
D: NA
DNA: TGTGCCAGCTCACCAATAAAGGGTGGGATCACTGAAGCTTTCTTT
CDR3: CASSPIKGGITEAFF

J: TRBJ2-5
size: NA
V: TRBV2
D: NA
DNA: TGTGCCAGCAGTGACAGGCTACAAGAGACCCAGTACTTC
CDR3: CASSDRLQETQYF

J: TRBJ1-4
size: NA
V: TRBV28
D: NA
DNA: TGTGCCAGCAGTTTATGGGGAGGGGGACCGGAAAAACTGTTTTTT
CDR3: CASSLWGGGPEKLFF

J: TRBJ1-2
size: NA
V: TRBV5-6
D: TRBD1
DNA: TGTGCCAGCAGCTTACAGGGGGCGGAGGGCTACACCTTC
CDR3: CASSLQGAEGYTF

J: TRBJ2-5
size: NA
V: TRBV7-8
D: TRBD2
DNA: TGTGCCAGCAGCTACCCCCCATGGGCGGGAGTGGGGGAGACCCAGTACTTC
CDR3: CASSYPPWAGVGETQYF

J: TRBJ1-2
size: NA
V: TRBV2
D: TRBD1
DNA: TGTGCCAGCAGTGCCGGACAGGGGACCGGCCACACCTTC
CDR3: CASSAGQGTGHTF

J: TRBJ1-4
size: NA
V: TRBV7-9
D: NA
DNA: TGTGCCAGCAGCCCAAGTGGTCCCGGGGAAAAACTGTTTTTT
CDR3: CASSPSGPGEKLFF

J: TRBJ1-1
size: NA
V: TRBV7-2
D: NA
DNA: TGTGCCAGCAGCTTAGAGAGGACAGACACTGAAGCTTTCTTT
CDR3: CASSLERTDTEAFF

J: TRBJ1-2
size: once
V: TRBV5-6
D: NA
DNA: TGTGCCAGCAGCCGCTGGGACCGTTCTAACTATGGCTACACCTTC
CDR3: CASSRWDRSNYGYTF

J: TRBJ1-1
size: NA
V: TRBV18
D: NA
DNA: TGTGCCAGCTCACCCCCTTCAGGGTACGGCACTGAAGCTTTCTTT
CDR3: CASSPPSGYGTEAFF

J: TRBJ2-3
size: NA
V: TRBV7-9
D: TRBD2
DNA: TGTGCCAGCACCGGGACTAGCAGCACAGATACGCAGTATTTT
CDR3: CASTGTSSTDTQYF

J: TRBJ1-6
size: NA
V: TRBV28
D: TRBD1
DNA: TGTGCCAGCAGTCCCGGGACAGGGTATAATTCACCCCTCCACTTT
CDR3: CASSPGTGYNSPLHF

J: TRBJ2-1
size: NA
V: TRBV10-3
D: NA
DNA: TGTGCCATCAGTGCGGTTCCCGAGGCCAATGAGCAGTTCTTC
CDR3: CAISAVPEANEQFF

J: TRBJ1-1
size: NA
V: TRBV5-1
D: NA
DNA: TGCGCCAGCAGCTTGGGGGCTCAGTTCACTGAAGCTTTCTTT
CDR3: CASSLGAQFTEAFF

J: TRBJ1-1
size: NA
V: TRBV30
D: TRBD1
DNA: TGTGCCTGGAGTACAGGGGGCGGCACTGAAGCTTTCTTT
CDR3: CAWSTGGGTEAFF

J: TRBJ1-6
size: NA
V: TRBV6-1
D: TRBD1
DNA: TGTGCCAGCAGTGAACGGGGGACAGGGAATTCACCCCTCCACTTT
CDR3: CASSERGTGNSPLHF

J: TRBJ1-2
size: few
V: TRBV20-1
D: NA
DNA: TGCAGTGCTAGCCCGACCGGTGGCTACACCTTC
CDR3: CSASPTGGYTF

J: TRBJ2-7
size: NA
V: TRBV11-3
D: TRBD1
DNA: TGTGCCAGCAGCACGGGACAGGGCTACGAGCAGTACTTC
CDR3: CASSTGQGYEQYF

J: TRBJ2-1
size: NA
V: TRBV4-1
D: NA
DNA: TGCGCCAGCAGCCAAGGTCGACGCGCAGGTCACAATGAGCAGTTCTTC
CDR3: CASSQGRRAGHNEQFF

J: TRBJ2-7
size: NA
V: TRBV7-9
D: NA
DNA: TGTGCCAGCAGCTTAGGCCGGGGGGCATTCGAGCAGTACTTC
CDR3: CASSLGRGAFEQYF

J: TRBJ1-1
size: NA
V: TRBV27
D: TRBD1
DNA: TGTGCCAGCAGTTTAGGCGTCGGGACAGGGGCGAACACTGAAGCTTTCTTT
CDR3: CASSLGVGTGANTEAFF

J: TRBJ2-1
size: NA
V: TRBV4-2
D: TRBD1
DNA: TGTGCCAGCAGCCCCTGGGACAGGGGGAAGCGGGCGGGCTACAATGAGCAGTTCTTC
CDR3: CASSPWDRGKRAGYNEQFF

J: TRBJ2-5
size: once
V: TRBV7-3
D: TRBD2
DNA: TGTGCCAGCAGCTTCTTCGGCCGAACTAGCGGAGGGATCCAAGAGACCCAGTACTTC
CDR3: CASSFFGRTSGGIQETQYF

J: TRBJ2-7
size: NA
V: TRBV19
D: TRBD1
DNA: TGTGCCAGTAGTATTCAGGGGGCATCCTACGAGCAGTACTTC
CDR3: CASSIQGASYEQYF

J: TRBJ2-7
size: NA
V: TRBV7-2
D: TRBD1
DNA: TGTGCCAGCAGCTTATTCGGCAACCAGGGGGCGGAGGCCGAGCAGTACTTC
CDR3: CASSLFGNQGAEAEQYF

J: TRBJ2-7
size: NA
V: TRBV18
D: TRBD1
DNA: TGTGCCAGCTCACCCTTGGGACAGGGGGCCAACGAGCAGTACTTC
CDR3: CASSPLGQGANEQYF

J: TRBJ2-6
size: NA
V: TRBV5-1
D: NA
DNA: TGCGCCAGCAGCTTCGGGGGCCCTGGGGCCAACGTCCTGACTTTC
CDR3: CASSFGGPGANVLTF

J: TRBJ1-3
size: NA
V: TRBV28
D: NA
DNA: TGTGCCAGCAATTTAAGACAGGCAGCGTCTGGAAACACCATATATTTT
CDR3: CASNLRQAASGNTIYF

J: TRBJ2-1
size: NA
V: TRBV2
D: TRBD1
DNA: TGTGCCAGCAGTCCGGACAGGGGGCGCGTGCATGAGCAGTTCTTC
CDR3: CASSPDRGRVHEQFF

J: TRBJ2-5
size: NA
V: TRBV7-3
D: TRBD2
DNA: TGTGCCAGCAGCTTAACGCCGGCGGGACTACAAGAGACCCAGTACTTC
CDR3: CASSLTPAGLQETQYF

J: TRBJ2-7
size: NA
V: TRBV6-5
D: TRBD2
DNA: TGTGCCAGCAGTACAACTAGCGGGAGCCAATACGAGCAGTACTTC
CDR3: CASSTTSGSQYEQYF

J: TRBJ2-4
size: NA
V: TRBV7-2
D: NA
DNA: TGTGCCAGCAGCGGGGGGTATTGGGAGCGGGACATTCAGTACTTC
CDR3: CASSGGYWERDIQYF

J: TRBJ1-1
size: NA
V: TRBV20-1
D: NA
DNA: TGCAGTGCTAGTGGACGGGGGGAAGCTTTCTTT
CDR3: CSASGRGEAFF

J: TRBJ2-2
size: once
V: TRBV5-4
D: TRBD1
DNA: TGTGCCAGCAGCCGCGACAGGGGGAACACCGGGGAGCTGTTTTTT
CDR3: CASSRDRGNTGELFF

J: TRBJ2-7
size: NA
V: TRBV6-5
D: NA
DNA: TGTGCCAGCAGTTACTCCGGGACGACCTACGAGCAGTACTTC
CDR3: CASSYSGTTYEQYF

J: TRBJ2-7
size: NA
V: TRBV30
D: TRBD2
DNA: TGTGCCTGTGGGAGGGTATCCGAGCAGTACTTC
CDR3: CACGRVSEQYF